The 30 T cell receptor beta chains in this list originate from one sample, sequenced in a study of T cell responses to AZD1222 COVID-19 vaccine. Assay used: immunoSEQ multiplex PCR; TCRdb lists only in-frame clones, some missing. The table includes 80,000 to 90,000 clones, approximately 87% detected once. The sequencing here drew on peripheral blood, taken on day 0 of MenACWY control vaccination. The receptors were gathered from an adult in good health.

The chain recombines TRBV20-1 with TRBJ2-5; no reliable D call. Trimming took 3 bases from V and 2 from J, leaving 10 bases between them. Germline CDR1 reads DFQATT; CDR2 reads SNEGSKA (reference sequence). This CDR3 comprises 13 residues. CDR3 sequence (DNA): TGCAGTGCTAGTCACAGCAGACAAGAGACCCAGTACTTC. Encoded protein: CSASHSRQETQYF.

The J gene is TRBJ1-5, the V gene TRBV28, with D possibly matching TRBD1 (5 bases). This CDR3 has 15 amino acids. Between the trimmed V and J ends, which lost 6 bases and 6 bases, there was a span of 18 bases. Germline loops: CDR1 MDHEN, CDR2 SYDVKM. CDR3: CASSHGTPYGQPQHF. DNA for the CDR3: TGTGCCAGCAGCCATGGGACGCCTTACGGTCAGCCCCAGCATTTT. Drawing the rest from reference TRBV28 and TRBJ1-5, the complete variable domain is DVKVTQSSRYLVKRTGEKVFLECVQDMDHENMFWYRQDPGLGLRLIYFSYDVKMKEKGDIPEGYSVSREKKERFSLILESASTNQTSMYLCASSHGTPYGQPQHFGDGTRLSIL.

Here the CDR3 DNA reads TGCAGCGGGGGCGAGCTCCGGGGGGAGACCCAGTACTTC. Its protein is CSGGELRGETQYF. The rearrangement links TRBV29-1 to TRBJ2-5; perhaps TRBD2 as D (6 bases). V was trimmed by 7 bases and J by 5 bases, leaving 17 bases between them. Germline V gives CDR1 SQVTM, CDR2 ANQGSEA. There are 13 residues in the CDR3.

This chain links TRBV5-1 with TRBJ1-1; D is unclear. Trimming left V 1 base short and J 1 base short, with 11 bases between. This CDR3 spans 15 amino acids. CDR1 and CDR2 (germline): SGHRS, YFSETQ. The CDR3 region is CASSLWAGPNTEAFF. The CDR3 nucleotides are TGCGCCAGCAGCTTGTGGGCGGGCCCGAACACTGAAGCTTTCTTT. Using reference TRBV5-1 and TRBJ1-1 for the parts outside the CDR3, the full variable domain is KAGVTQTPRYLIKTRGQQVTLSCSPISGHRSVSWYQQTPGQGLQFLFEYFSETQRNKGNFPGRFSGRQFSNSRSEMNVSTLELGDSALYLCASSLWAGPNTEAFFGQGTRLTVV.

This clone occurred once. The chain has TRBV28 and TRBJ2-7, with 8 bases identical to TRBD1. Germline lookup yields CDR1 MDHEN and CDR2 SYDVKM. V shed 6 bases, J shed 6 bases, and the junction held 13 bases outside the gene matches. This CDR3 has 15 amino acids. CDR3 loop: CASSTPGQVPLEQYF. For the CDR3, the DNA is TGTGCCAGCAGCACACCGGGACAGGTTCCTCTCGAGCAGTACTTC.

This chain joins TRBV30 and TRBJ2-2; TRBD1 or TRBD2 may be the D gene (5 bases each). Germline V CDR1 and CDR2: GTSNPN, SVGIG (reference sequence). V was shortened by 0 bases and J by 0 bases, with 8 bases between the two germline ends. This CDR3 contains 15 residues. CDR3 bases: TGTGCCTGGAGTGTACGAGGGGCGAACACCGGGGAGCTGTTTTTT. Translating gives CAWSVRGANTGELFF.

The genes are TRBV10-3 and TRBJ2-7; 11 bases map to TRBD2. With V trimmed by 6 bases and J by 0 bases, 10 bases remained unmatched. CDR1 is ENHRY and CDR2 is SYGVKD in the germline V gene. This CDR3 has 17 amino acids. As DNA, the CDR3 is TGTGCCATCAGCTCCGGGACTAGCGGTGTAAGCTCCTACGAGCAGTACTTC. It translates to CAISSGTSGVSSYEQYF.

The CDR3 spells CASSDLTYSNQPQHF. The CDR3 nucleotides are TGTGCCAGCAGCGATCTTACCTATAGCAATCAGCCCCAGCATTTT. The chain is built from TRBV9 and TRBJ1-5; D call uncertain. The V gene's germline CDR1 is SGDLS and CDR2 YYNGEE. The germline V and J ends were trimmed by 3 bases and 0 bases, with 10 bases remaining between them. The CDR3 runs to 15 residues.

V usage is TRBV4-3 and J usage is TRBJ2-2; tentatively, D is TRBD2 (6 bases). Germline V gene data show CDR1 as LGHNA and CDR2 as YSLEER. The CDR3 covers 16 residues. The V gene lost 1 base and the J gene lost 5 bases, with 14 bases spanning the gap. The CDR3 nucleotides are TGCGCCAGCAGCCAAGGGACCCGCCTAGCGACCGGGGAGCTGTTTTTT. Protein sequence: CASSQGTRLATGELFF.

The chain combines TRBV5-6 with TRBJ2-3; 7 nucleotides line up with TRBD2. Germline trimming cut 0 bases from V and 1 base from J; bases unmatched to any gene: 2. Germline lookup yields CDR1 SGHDT and CDR2 YYEEEE. The CDR3 covers 15 residues. The chain's CDR3 is CASSLASGGTDTQYF. The CDR3 DNA is TGTGCCAGCAGCTTGGCGAGCGGGGGCACAGATACGCAGTATTTT. Full variable domain (remainder filled in from reference TRBV5-6 and TRBJ2-3): DAGVTQSPTHLIKTRGQQVTLRCSPKSGHDTVSWYQQALGQGPQFIFQYYEEEERQRGNFPDRFSGHQFPNYSSELNVNALLLGDSALYLCASSLASGGTDTQYFGPGTRLTVL.

V gene TRBV12-3 or TRBV12-4 combines with J gene TRBJ2-7; D unclear. Trimming removed 6 bases from V and 6 bases from J, with 9 bases in between. The CDR3 has 11 residues. The CDR3 DNA sequence: TGTGCCAGCAGCTTGGGTGTCGAGCAGTACTTC. Translation: CASSLGVEQYF.

The rearrangement joins TRBV27 to TRBJ2-3; maybe TRBD1 (7 bases). Germline V CDR1 and CDR2: MNHEY, SMNVEV (reference sequence). This CDR3 is 16 amino acids long. With 3 bases removed from V and 2 bases from J, the gap between germline ends came to 15 bases. CDR3 DNA: TGTGCCAGCAGTTTCGGCGGGACAGTTCCCACAGATACGCAGTATTTT. As protein: CASSFGGTVPTDTQYF.

The chain recombines TRBV10-2 with TRBJ2-1, with 8 nucleotides matching TRBD2. The CDR3 is 17 residues long. Trimming removed 7 bases from V and 7 bases from J; junction bases left unmatched: 18. Germline V gene sequence: CDR1 WSHSY, CDR2 SAAADI. The CDR3 DNA reads TGCGCCAGCACCTCCTTGACGGGTAGCGGGATCCGTAATGAGCAGTTCTTC. Amino acid sequence: CASTSLTGSGIRNEQFF.

Points on this clone: As the CDR3 is not closed by the conserved phenylalanine or tryptophan, this likely results from a read error. The limits of the CDR3 on the DNA are not certain, so only TCRdb's listed CDR3 is given. This sequence joins TRBV10-2 and TRBJ2-7. The germline V gene encodes CDR1 WSHSY and CDR2 SAAADI. The CDR3 length equals 10 residues, ends included. The CDR3 protein is CASSPDGFPT.

In this sample, this clone turned up a few times. The V gene is TRBV4-3, the J gene TRBJ2-7, with 8 bases fitting TRBD1. The CDR3 is 14 residues long. Per the germline V gene, CDR1 is LGHNA and CDR2 is YSLEER. J was trimmed by 3 bases and V by 0 bases; bases with no gene match: 1. DNA of the CDR3: TGCGCCAGCAGCCAAGAACAGGGGGGCTACGAGCAGTACTTC. The encoded protein is CASSQEQGGYEQYF.

The J gene is TRBJ2-1, the V gene TRBV28, with D uncertain. The CDR3 runs 12 residues. The V gene lost 10 bases and the J gene lost 4 bases, with 11 bases spanning the gap. Germline CDR1 reads MDHEN; CDR2 reads SYDVKM. CDR3 sequence: CATRPDYNEQFF. The CDR3 nucleotides are TGTGCCACCAGGCCCGATTACAATGAGCAGTTCTTC.

The DNA of the CDR3 is TGCGCCAGCAGTGCGGGGCTAGCGGGAGCGGAGACCCAGTACTTC. Translated, it gives CASSAGLAGAETQYF. This chain links TRBV10-1 with TRBJ2-5, with 10 bases fitting TRBD2. CDR1 and CDR2 from the germline V gene are WNHNN and SYGVQD (reference sequence). V lost 4 bases, J lost 5 bases, and 7 bases stayed unmatched. The CDR3 is 15 residues long.

The chain employs TRBV28 and TRBJ2-1; 8 nucleotides line up with TRBD2. CDR3 length equals 16 residues. Trimming cost V 5 bases and J 15 bases; bases outside gene matches: 21. Germline values: CDR1 MDHEN, CDR2 SYDVKM. The CDR3, as DNA: TGTGCCAGCAGTCGCTACAGCGGGAGTGGGAAGATTGGGTCGTTCTTC. This sequence encodes CASSRYSGSGKIGSFF.

On this clone: Additional DNA sequences in this sample encode the identical CDR3. The chain links TRBV27 to TRBJ1-2; tentative D call: TRBD1 (6 bases). V was shortened by 6 bases and J by 2 bases, with 13 bases between the two germline ends. Germline V gene data show CDR1 as MNHEY and CDR2 as SMNVEV (reference sequence). The CDR3 is made up of 14 amino acids. The CDR3 region has the DNA TGTGCCAGCAGCACACAGGGTGGGAACTATGGCTACACCTTC. This gives the protein CASSTQGGNYGYTF.

The genes are TRBV5-1 and TRBJ1-2; TRBD1 matches 7 bases. The CDR3 runs 18 residues. Trimming at V came to 4 bases and at J to 4 bases, leaving 19 bases not matched to a gene. Per germline, CDR1 SGHRS and CDR2 YFSETQ. For the CDR3, the DNA is TGCGCCAGCAGCCTGACGGCCTCGGGACAGCCTTTCCTCTATGGCTACACCTTC. This codes for CASSLTASGQPFLYGYTF.

The gene calls are TRBV7-8 and TRBJ1-3, with D tentatively TRBD1 (5 bases). Trimming pared 0 bases from V and 2 bases from J, leaving 8 bases between. This CDR3 comprises 15 residues. The germline V gene encodes CDR1 SGHVS and CDR2 FQNEAQ. Here the CDR3 DNA reads TGTGCCAGCAGCTTAGCAGGGGAGGCTGGAAACACCATATATTTT. Protein sequence: CASSLAGEAGNTIYF. The full variable domain, rest sourced from reference TRBV7-8 and TRBJ1-3, is GAGVSQSPRYKVAKRGQDVALRCDPISGHVSLFWYQQALGQGPEFLTYFQNEAQLDKSGLPSDRFFAERPEGSVSTLKIQRTQQEDSAVYLCASSLAGEAGNTIYFGEGSWLTVV.

V usage is TRBV28 and J usage is TRBJ1-5; D is undetermined. The germline CDR1 and CDR2 sequences are MDHEN and SYDVKM. This CDR3 contains 12 residues. Trimming cost V 6 bases and J 5 bases, with 8 bases left between them. CDR3 residues: CASSPSYQPQHF. CDR3 DNA sequence: TGTGCCAGCAGCCCCAGCTATCAGCCCCAGCATTTT. Filled out from reference TRBV28 and TRBJ1-5, the complete variable domain reads DVKVTQSSRYLVKRTGEKVFLECVQDMDHENMFWYRQDPGLGLRLIYFSYDVKMKEKGDIPEGYSVSREKKERFSLILESASTNQTSMYLCASSPSYQPQHFGDGTRLSIL.

The rearrangement links TRBV27 to TRBJ1-5; D is undetermined. Germline lookup yields CDR1 MNHEY and CDR2 SMNVEV (reference sequence). The CDR3 is 13 residues long. Trimming removed 7 bases from V and 3 bases from J, with 10 bases in between. CDR3 nucleotides: TGTGCCAGCACACCGGGCTTCAATCAGCCCCAGCATTTT. Translated: CASTPGFNQPQHF.

The chain uses TRBV5-1 and TRBJ1-1, with D perhaps TRBD1 (5 bases). This CDR3 is built from 13 residues. V gave up 9 bases and J gave up 4 bases, with 16 bases separating them. Germline V gene sequence: CDR1 SGHRS, CDR2 YFSETQ. CDR3 coding DNA: TGCGCCACGTCGGGGGAAGGGAGCACTGAAGCTTTCTTT. Protein product: CATSGEGSTEAFF.

This clone was counted only a few times. This rearrangement joins TRBV3-1 (or the pseudogene TRBV3-2) to TRBJ2-1; D is ambiguous. Deletions cut 3 bases from V and 4 bases from J, with 19 bases between. This CDR3 contains 17 residues. Germline-derived CDR1 and CDR2 are LGHDT and YNNKEL (reference sequence). In DNA form, the CDR3 reads TGTGCCAGCAGCCAGCACGTCGGTGCGGCTACTTACAATGAGCAGTTCTTC. Translation: CASSQHVGAATYNEQFF.

The chain carries TRBV7-3 and TRBJ2-1; TRBD2 might be the D (6 bases). Looked up from germline, CDR1 is SGHTA and CDR2 is FQGTGA. The V end lost 5 bases, the J end lost 4 bases, and 15 bases lay between the germline ends. This CDR3 is 15 amino acids long. In DNA form, the CDR3 reads TGTGCCAGCAGCCTCCGTGGGAGCGGGTACAATGAGCAGTTCTTC. Its protein is CASSLRGSGYNEQFF.

The V gene is TRBV24-1, the J gene TRBJ2-7; D gene uncertain. This CDR3 is 13 amino acids long. The V and J ends lost 5 bases and 0 bases respectively, with 7 bases between them. The V gene's germline CDR1 is KGHDR and CDR2 SFDVKD. CDR3 DNA sequence: TGTGCCACCAGTGGGGGTTCCTCCTACGAGCAGTACTTC. Protein product: CATSGGSSYEQYF.

The chain is built from TRBV4-2 and TRBJ2-2, with D hard to call. The germline V gene encodes CDR1 LGHNA and CDR2 YNFKEQ. The CDR3 runs to 15 residues. The V gene lost 0 bases and the J gene lost 2 bases, with 7 bases spanning the gap. CDR3 in DNA: TGTGCCAGCAGCCAAGAAAACGGAAACACCGGGGAGCTGTTTTTT. It translates to CASSQENGNTGELFF.

The CDR3 loop is CASSPTSLYEQYF. For the CDR3, the DNA is TGTGCCAGCAGCCCGACTAGCCTATACGAGCAGTACTTC. V is TRBV3-1 (or the pseudogene TRBV3-2) and J is TRBJ2-7; 7 nucleotides agree with TRBD2. CDR1 is LGHDT and CDR2 is YNNKEL in the germline V gene (reference sequence). The ends lost 4 bases at V and 4 bases at J; junction bases unmatched: 4. The CDR3 spans 13 residues.

The genes are TRBV19 and TRBJ1-5; D is unresolved. V lost 6 bases to trimming and J lost 0 bases, with 12 bases between them. The germline V gene has CDR1 LNHDA and CDR2 SQIVND (reference sequence). This CDR3 is built from 15 residues. The CDR3 sequence: CASRDSGYSNQPQHF. CDR3 DNA: TGTGCCAGTAGGGATAGTGGCTATAGCAATCAGCCCCAGCATTTT.